Below are 19 T cell receptor beta chains sequenced from a single sample in a study of T-cell memory formation after mild COVID-19. MiXCR was run by TCRdb on the 5' RACE reads, yielding one entry per CDR3 protein. Found here are 390,000 or so distinct CDR3 sequences, 16% of them singletons; the top ten hold 20% to 25%. Sequenced: PBMCs or a T cell subset sorted from them (not recorded which). The receptors stem from a man between 18 and 29 years old who had mild COVID-19 (a few samples of this study predate the infection). Cell type and time point are not known.

V gene TRBV13 combines with J gene TRBJ1-1; D possibly corresponds to TRBD1 (6 bases). The CDR3 spans 18 residues. Germline lookup yields CDR1 PRHDT and CDR2 FYEKMQ (reference sequence). Trimming took off 5 bases at V and 3 bases at J, with 25 bases between the two ends. In nucleotides, the CDR3 is TGTGCCAGCAGCCTGGGAGGGGGGGGCGCGGTATTGGACACTGAAGCTTTCTTT. Its protein product is CASSLGGGGAVLDTEAFF.

The gene calls are TRBV27 and TRBJ2-3, with D possibly being TRBD1 (5 bases). The germline V and J ends were trimmed by 6 bases and 2 bases, with 15 bases remaining between them. Germline CDR1 reads MNHEY; CDR2 reads SMNVEV (reference sequence). The CDR3 consists of 15 residues. The CDR3 region is CASRHQQEDTDTQYF. The DNA of the CDR3 is TGTGCCAGCAGGCATCAACAGGAAGACACAGATACGCAGTATTTT.

V gene TRBV6-2 or TRBV6-3 combines with J gene TRBJ2-2; D call uncertain. V was pared by 2 bases and J by 6 bases, with 7 bases between. Germline V CDR1 and CDR2: MNHEY, SVGEGT. The CDR3 totals 13 residues. CDR3 DNA sequence: TGTGCCAGCAGTTACAGGGCGGCCGGGGAGCTGTTTTTT. Its protein is CASSYRAAGELFF.

The V and J genes are TRBV5-1 and TRBJ1-2; 7 bases map to TRBD1. CDR3 length: 14 residues. CDR1 is SGHRS, CDR2 YFSETQ, per germline. The V segment lost 3 bases and the J segment 5 bases; nucleotides outside the gene matches: 7. The CDR3 DNA is TGCGCCAGCAGCTCGACAGGGTCCGATTATGGCTACACCTTC. It yields the protein CASSSTGSDYGYTF.

This clonotype has at least ten counts. The chain has TRBV4-2 and TRBJ2-7; possibly TRBD1 or TRBD2 for D (6 bases each). V was cut by 1 base and J by 1 base, with 11 bases left in between. From germline, CDR1 is LGHNA and CDR2 YNFKEQ. The CDR3 runs to 15 residues. Here the CDR3 DNA reads TGTGCCAGCAGCCAAGTTTGGGGGGCATCCTACGAGCAGTACTTC. Residues: CASSQVWGASYEQYF.

The chain employs TRBV20-1 and TRBJ2-5; 11 bases match TRBD2. The CDR3 contains 16 residues. Germline CDR1 DFQATT, CDR2 SNEGSKA (reference sequence). Germline trimming cut 1 base from V and 1 base from J; bases unmatched to any gene: 5. In nucleotides, the CDR3 is TGCAGTGCTAGAGGGCTAGCGGGGGGTTCCCAAGAGACCCAGTACTTC. Encoded protein: CSARGLAGGSQETQYF.

This clonotype showed up just a few times. The chain links TRBV12-3 or TRBV12-4 to TRBJ2-1, with D possibly TRBD2 on 6 matching bases. This CDR3 has 16 residues. The germline V and J ends were trimmed by 5 bases and 3 bases, with 17 bases remaining between them. The CDR3 bases are TGTGCCAGCAGTGGGGGGACGGGAAATCTCTACAATGAGCAGTTCTTC. This codes for CASSGGTGNLYNEQFF.

Many counts were recorded for this clonotype. The chain couples TRBV7-9 to TRBJ1-6; no definite D call. CDR1 is SEHNR and CDR2 is FQNEAQ in the germline V gene (reference sequence). The V and J ends lost 5 bases and 9 bases respectively, with 11 bases between them. This CDR3 has 13 amino acids. The CDR3 DNA reads as TGTGCCAGCAGCCCGACCGCGGGTTCACCCCTCCACTTT. This sequence encodes CASSPTAGSPLHF.

Many counts were recorded for this clonotype. This sequence joins TRBV4-3 and TRBJ2-5, with TRBD1 matching over 9 bases. The length of the CDR3 is 18 residues. Germline loops: CDR1 LGHNA, CDR2 YSLEER. After removal of 1 base from V and 3 bases from J, the junction contained 12 bases not matched to a gene. The CDR3 spells CASSQGSSLRDREETQYF. Written as DNA, the CDR3 is TGCGCCAGCAGCCAAGGTTCCTCCCTCCGGGACAGGGAAGAGACCCAGTACTTC.

The J gene is TRBJ2-2, the V gene TRBV6-2 or TRBV6-3; D remains unclear. V lost 4 bases, J lost 1 base, and 13 bases lay in between. The CDR3 length is 16 residues. The germline V gene encodes CDR1 MNHEY and CDR2 SVGEGT. The CDR3 is CASSFGGTGNTGELFF. Written as DNA, the CDR3 is TGTGCCAGCAGTTTCGGTGGAACCGGGAACACCGGGGAGCTGTTTTTT.

This chain uses TRBV28 with TRBJ1-5; D perhaps matches TRBD1 (6 bases). This CDR3 is 12 amino acids long. In germline, CDR1 is MDHEN, CDR2 SYDVKM. Trimming cost V 6 bases and J 6 bases, with 9 bases left between them. DNA for the CDR3: TGTGCCAGCAGCCAGGGGACTCAGCCCCAGCATTTT. Its protein product is CASSQGTQPQHF.

V and J are TRBV9 and TRBJ2-2, with unresolved D. Per germline, CDR1 SGDLS and CDR2 YYNGEE. V was pared by 0 bases and J by 5 bases, with 8 bases between. The CDR3 covers 14 residues. The CDR3 coding sequence is TGTGCCAGCAGCGTAGACGGACGGACCGGGGAGCTGTTTTTT. Amino acids: CASSVDGRTGELFF.

The rearrangement links TRBV6-2 or TRBV6-3 to TRBJ2-6; tentatively, D is TRBD1 (6 bases). Germline V gene lookup returns CDR1 MNHEY and CDR2 SVGEGT. Trimming shortened V by 6 bases and J by 0 bases, and 12 bases separated the two germline ends. CDR3 length: 16 residues. As DNA, the CDR3 is TGTGCCAGCAGCCGACAGGAATTCTCTGGGGCCAACGTCCTGACTTTC. Its translation is CASSRQEFSGANVLTF.

The chain employs TRBV2 and TRBJ2-5; the D gene is possibly TRBD1 (6 bases). CDR1 is SNHLY, CDR2 FYNNEI, per germline. Trimming took 7 bases from V and 0 from J, leaving 18 bases between them. The CDR3 consists of 16 residues. CDR3 sequence: CASNGGPNRDQETQYF. As DNA, the CDR3 is TGTGCCAGCAATGGGGGACCCAACAGGGACCAAGAGACCCAGTACTTC.

The table lists this clonotype with a few counts. This rearrangement joins TRBV7-2 to TRBJ1-6, with 7 bases matching TRBD1. CDR1 and CDR2 from the germline V gene are SGHTA and FQGNSA. The CDR3 sequence is 15 residues long. V dropped 2 bases and J dropped 7; count of bases not matched to a gene: 5. The CDR3 spells CASSLRIQGNSPLHF. The CDR3 coding sequence is TGTGCCAGCAGCTTAAGGATACAGGGGAATTCACCCCTCCACTTT.

This clonotype was seen a handful of times. J is TRBJ2-5 and V is TRBV5-1; 8 bases match TRBD2. Per the germline V gene, CDR1 is SGHRS and CDR2 is YFSETQ. The CDR3 spans 16 residues. V trimming: 0 bases; J trimming: 1 base; junction bases outside the gene matches: 5. The CDR3 sequence: CASSLALAGSQETQYF. The CDR3 region has the DNA TGCGCCAGCAGCTTGGCTCTAGCGGGTTCCCAAGAGACCCAGTACTTC.

The rearrangement links TRBV9 to TRBJ2-2; D is unresolved. V gave up 2 bases and J gave up 0 bases, with 5 bases separating them. CDR1 is SGDLS and CDR2 is YYNGEE in the germline V gene. This CDR3 spans 14 amino acids. CDR3 DNA: TGTGCCAGCAGCGTTCTCGCGAACACCGGGGAGCTGTTTTTT. It codes for CASSVLANTGELFF.

In this sample, this clonotype turned up a few times. This sequence joins TRBV29-1 and TRBJ2-3; 11 bases line up with TRBD1. The germline CDR1 and CDR2 sequences are SQVTM and ANQGSEA. The CDR3 runs 14 residues. J was trimmed by 4 bases and V by 1 base; bases with no gene match: 1. CDR3 nucleotides: TGCAGCGTTGAAGGGACAGGGGGCGCAGATACGCAGTATTTT. Its translation is CSVEGTGGADTQYF.

V usage is TRBV24-1 and J usage is TRBJ1-2, with D tentatively TRBD1 (5 bases). The CDR3 consists of 15 residues. V was clipped by 7 bases and J by 4 bases, with 18 bases between them. Per the germline V gene, CDR1 is KGHDR and CDR2 is SFDVKD. This chain's CDR3 is CATRMDGSQGYGYTF. CDR3 DNA: TGTGCCACCAGGATGGACGGGAGCCAGGGCTATGGCTACACCTTC.